A single sample gave rise to the 9 T cell receptor beta chains below, sequenced in a study (dated by TCRdb to the mid-2010s). Library construction relied on RT-PCR. TCRdb records Illumina MiSeq as the sequencer. TCRdb trimmed public reads at Q25 via fastp, called clones via MiXCR and kept in-frame beta chains. Each entry merges the rows of one CDR3 protein and shows their most common DNA and genes. In this sample the table shows fewer than 800,000 distinct CDR3 sequences, 13% to 15% of which occur a single time. The leading ten clones occupy roughly 4% of the sample. Material: memory CD4+ T cells from blood. Every receptor here comes from a female donor in good health, serving as a healthy control.

This chain joins TRBV20-1 and TRBJ2-3, with D maybe TRBD1 (5 bases). CDR1 and CDR2 (germline): DFQATT, SNEGSKA (reference sequence). CDR3 length: 12 amino acids. V was pared by 6 bases and J by 2 bases, with 9 bases between. The CDR3 bases are TGCAGTGCCAGACAGTACACAGATACGCAGTATTTT. It yields the protein CSARQYTDTQYF.

At least ten counts were recorded for this clonotype. This chain connects TRBV9 to TRBJ2-3, with 9 positions matching TRBD2. The germline V gene has CDR1 SGDLS and CDR2 YYNGEE. The V segment lost 6 bases and the J segment 5 bases; nucleotides outside the gene matches: 13. This CDR3 is 16 amino acids long. CDR3 sequence (DNA): TGTGCCAGCAACGCCCACGGCGGGAGGGCCGGAGATACGCAGTATTTT. It specifies CASNAHGGRAGDTQYF.

In its sample, this clonotype was seen many times. The chain combines TRBV9 with TRBJ2-1; D uncertain. The CDR3 spans 12 residues. CDR1 SGDLS and CDR2 YYNGEE come from the germline V gene. Trimming took off 4 bases at V and 9 bases at J, with 11 bases between the two ends. For the CDR3, the DNA is TGTGCCAGCAGCCCCAGGTGGAGTGAGCAGTTCTTC. It is translated as CASSPRWSEQFF.

The J gene is TRBJ1-1, the V gene TRBV20-1; 7 nucleotides align to TRBD1. Germline CDR1 DFQATT, CDR2 SNEGSKA (reference sequence). This CDR3 has 14 amino acids. V lost 2 bases to trimming and J lost 0 bases; unmatched junction nucleotides: 3. The CDR3 coding sequence is TGCAGTGCTAGAACAGGGGCGATGAACACTGAAGCTTTCTTT. It translates to CSARTGAMNTEAFF.

V gene TRBV10-3 combines with J gene TRBJ2-7; 12 bases agree with TRBD2. Per germline, CDR1 ENHRY and CDR2 SYGVKD. The CDR3 has 16 amino acids. With 6 bases clipped from V and 7 bases from J, the junction kept 13 bases outside the gene matches. The CDR3 DNA reads as TGTGCCATCAGCTCTCCTCGACTAGCGGGAGAAGGTGAGCAGTACTTC. Translated, it gives CAISSPRLAGEGEQYF.

This clonotype came up many times. The V gene is TRBV7-2, the J gene TRBJ2-7, with D uncertain. Germline lookup yields CDR1 SGHTA and CDR2 FQGNSA. V was pared by 1 base and J by 6 bases, with 7 bases between. This CDR3 has 12 amino acids. The DNA for the CDR3 is TGTGCCAGCAGCTTAGGTCGACGCGAGCAGTACTTC. This gives the protein CASSLGRREQYF.

The chain uses TRBV6-2 or TRBV6-3 and TRBJ1-1, with D perhaps TRBD1 (6 bases). CDR1 and CDR2 (germline): MNHEY, SVGEGT. The V end was cut by 2 bases, the J end by 6 bases, with 10 bases between. The CDR3 spans 13 residues. The CDR3, as DNA: TGTGCCAGCAGTTACGTCGGGGGCCCTGAAGCTTTCTTT. Its protein product is CASSYVGGPEAFF.

This clonotype was recorded many times. The rearrangement links TRBV10-3 to TRBJ2-3; D is ambiguous. Trimming shortened V by 3 bases and J by 4 bases, and 5 bases separated the two germline ends. This CDR3 spans 12 amino acids. The germline V gene has CDR1 ENHRY and CDR2 SYGVKD. CDR3 in DNA: TGTGCCATCAGTGATGAGCCAGATACGCAGTATTTT. It encodes CAISDEPDTQYF.

This clonotype was counted many times. The CDR3 DNA sequence: TGTGCCAGCAGCTCAGGACAAACTGAAAAACTGTTTTTT. It is translated as CASSSGQTEKLFF. The rearrangement uses TRBV11-2 and TRBJ1-4; possible D gene TRBD1, 5 bases. CDR1 SGHAT and CDR2 FQNNGV come from the germline V gene. Trimming left V 4 bases short and J 7 bases short, with 10 bases between. The CDR3 has 13 residues.